The 25 T cell receptor beta chains given below trace back to one sample, sequenced in a study of technical replicates of blood from four donors. The assay was immunoSEQ multiplex PCR, and TCRdb's table has in-frame clones only and misses some. The sample records approximately 58,000 clones, approximately 86% being singletons. The sequenced material came from PBMCs. The receptors originated from a human donor in good health. Some clones in this sample may be carry-over from other donors' samples.

The chain joins TRBV10-3 to TRBJ1-6; D remains ambiguous. There are 15 residues in the CDR3. Germline V gene lookup returns CDR1 ENHRY and CDR2 SYGVKD. Trimming pared 3 bases from V and 0 bases from J, leaving 6 bases between. Written as DNA, the CDR3 is TGTGCCATCAGTGATGGGAGCTCCTATAATTCACCCCTCCACTTT. The encoded protein is CAISDGSSYNSPLHF.

The chain is built from TRBV7-2 and TRBJ2-1, with 10 bases lining up with TRBD1. The CDR3 is 16 residues long. CDR1 is SGHTA and CDR2 is FQGNSA in the germline V gene. The junction had 10 bases not matched to a gene; V was cut back by 4 bases and J by 7 bases. CDR3 amino acids: CASSYPGGTGVNEQFF. The CDR3 region has the DNA TGTGCCAGCAGCTATCCCGGGGGGACAGGGGTTAATGAGCAGTTCTTC. Filled out from reference TRBV7-2 and TRBJ2-1, the complete variable domain reads GAGVSQSPSNKVTEKGKDVELRCDPISGHTALYWYRQSLGQGLEFLIYFQGNSAPDKSGLPSDRFSAERTGGSVSTLTIQRTQQEDSAVYLCASSYPGGTGVNEQFFGPGTRLTVL.

The rearrangement links TRBV7-9 to TRBJ2-1, with D perhaps TRBD2 (6 bases). With 0 bases removed from V and 7 bases from J, the gap between germline ends came to 10 bases. CDR1 is SEHNR, CDR2 FQNEAQ, per germline (reference sequence). The CDR3 spans 14 residues. CDR3: CASSLARLGNEQFF. The CDR3 nucleotides read TGTGCCAGCAGCTTAGCGAGACTAGGGAATGAGCAGTTCTTC.

V usage is TRBV20-1 and J usage is TRBJ2-1, with D hard to call. Looked up from germline, CDR1 is DFQATT and CDR2 is SNEGSKA (reference sequence). The V end was cut by 3 bases, the J end by 7 bases, with 7 bases between. The CDR3 has 11 residues. DNA of the CDR3: TGCAGTGCTAGGAGTCGAAATGAGCAGTTCTTC. Translation gives CSARSRNEQFF.

V and J are TRBV7-8 and TRBJ1-3, with D possibly being TRBD1 (6 bases). The V end was cut by 2 bases, the J end by 2 bases, with 10 bases between. CDR1 and CDR2 from the germline V gene are SGHVS and FQNEAQ. CDR3 length equals 15 residues. CDR3 nucleotide sequence: TGTGCCAGCAGCTTACAGGGGAGAACTGGAAACACCATATATTTT. It translates to CASSLQGRTGNTIYF.

This chain connects TRBV5-1 to TRBJ2-2; the match to TRBD2 covers 8 bases. The CDR3 runs 15 residues. The germline V gene encodes CDR1 SGHRS and CDR2 YFSETQ. V trimming: 0 bases; J trimming: 6 bases; junction bases outside the gene matches: 4. The CDR3 bases are TGCGCCAGCAGCTTGGGGACTAGCTTCGCCGGGGAGCTGTTTTTT. Residues: CASSLGTSFAGELFF.

The chain combines TRBV19 with TRBJ2-6, with D tentatively TRBD1 (5 bases). V dropped 11 bases and J dropped 0 bases, with 17 bases sitting between them. Germline values: CDR1 LNHDA, CDR2 SQIVND (reference sequence). The CDR3 totals 16 residues. The CDR3 DNA follows: TGTGCCGGGGAAGGGCAGGGCACCTCTGGGGCCAACGTCCTGACTTTC. Protein: CAGEGQGTSGANVLTF.

The chain links TRBV30 to TRBJ2-6; 11 bases align to TRBD1. V lost 7 bases to trimming and J lost 5 bases; unmatched junction nucleotides: 10. Germline V gene sequence: CDR1 GTSNPN, CDR2 SVGIG (reference sequence). The CDR3 sequence is 16 residues long. The DNA of the CDR3 is TGTGCCTCGGACGAGGGACAGGGGGGGAGGGCCAACGTCCTGACTTTC. This codes for CASDEGQGGRANVLTF.

The chain carries TRBV23-1 and TRBJ1-5, with D possibly matching TRBD1 (5 bases). TRBV23-1 falls under the ORF class, with uncertain function. V lost 3 bases and J lost 3, with 9 bases in between. CDR3 length: 14 residues. In nucleotides, the CDR3 is TGCGCCAGCAGTCAGGGGGGATACAATCAGCCCCAGCATTTT. It is translated as CASSQGGYNQPQHF.

CDR3 in DNA: TGTGCCAGCAGCCAAGAAGGGGAGCTAGCGGGAGTCTATGAGCAGTTCTTC. This encodes CASSQEGELAGVYEQFF. The gene calls are TRBV4-2 and TRBJ2-1; 10 bases fit TRBD2. The CDR3 sequence is 17 residues long. Trimming removed 0 bases from V and 8 bases from J; junction bases left unmatched: 10. The germline gives CDR1 LGHNA, CDR2 YNFKEQ.

The chain uses TRBV27 and TRBJ2-7; D is ambiguous. V was pared by 0 bases and J by 3 bases, with 3 bases between. Germline CDR1 is MNHEY and CDR2 is SMNVEV (reference sequence). CDR3 length: 12 residues. DNA of the CDR3: TGTGCCAGCAGTTTATCCGGCTACGAGCAGTACTTC. Encoded protein: CASSLSGYEQYF.

The gene calls are TRBV2 and TRBJ2-7; 10 bases are a match to TRBD1. Trimming cost V 4 bases and J 3 bases; bases outside gene matches: 3. Germline CDR1 and CDR2: SNHLY and FYNNEI. This CDR3 contains 14 residues. The CDR3 loop is CASSGQGAFYEQYF. DNA for the CDR3: TGTGCCAGCAGTGGACAGGGGGCGTTCTACGAGCAGTACTTC.

This chain links TRBV5-1 with TRBJ1-2; 7 bases agree with TRBD1. Trimming took 2 bases from V and 8 from J; bases not matched to a gene: 12. Germline loops: CDR1 SGHRS, CDR2 YFSETQ. The CDR3 runs 15 residues. This CDR3 is CASSFGIRDSRGYTF. The CDR3 coding sequence is TGCGCCAGCAGCTTTGGGATCCGGGACAGTCGGGGCTACACCTTC.

This clone was recorded a few times. V and J are TRBV19 and TRBJ1-1; unclear D gene. This CDR3 contains 13 residues. Deletions cut 1 base from V and 1 base from J, with 4 bases between. Germline V gene lookup returns CDR1 LNHDA and CDR2 SQIVND (reference sequence). In DNA form, the CDR3 reads TGTGCCAGTAGTATAGGGCAGAACACTGAAGCTTTCTTT. It translates to CASSIGQNTEAFF.

The chain combines TRBV11-2 with TRBJ1-1; 8 positions match TRBD1. Per the germline V gene, CDR1 is SGHAT and CDR2 is FQNNGV. V was clipped by 5 bases and J by 10 bases; unmatched bases: 15. The CDR3 contains 15 residues. CDR3 amino acids: CASSVLKTGAGTAFF. DNA for the CDR3: TGTGCCAGCAGCGTGCTAAAGACAGGGGCGGGTACAGCTTTCTTT. The full variable domain, in which reference TRBV11-2 and TRBJ1-1 provide the parts outside the CDR3, is EAGVAQSPRYKIIEKRQSVAFWCNPISGHATLYWYQQILGQGPKLLIQFQNNGVVDDSQLPKDRFSAERLKGVDSTLKIQPAKLEDSAVYLCASSVLKTGAGTAFFGQGTRLTVV.

The chain links TRBV19 to TRBJ2-7, with D possibly being TRBD1 (5 bases). The germline V gene encodes CDR1 LNHDA and CDR2 SQIVND (reference sequence). This CDR3 region has 17 residues. Deletions cut 5 bases from V and 0 bases from J, with 20 bases between. The CDR3 DNA is TGTGCCAGTAGTCCGAGATACCAGGGCTCGGGCTCCTACGAGCAGTACTTC. This translates into CASSPRYQGSGSYEQYF.

The chain joins TRBV2 to TRBJ2-1; tentatively, D is TRBD2 (7 bases). The CDR3 is made up of 15 amino acids. Germline-derived CDR1 and CDR2 are SNHLY and FYNNEI. Deletions cut 1 base from V and 1 base from J, with 8 bases between. CDR3 sequence: CASSEEGGSYNEQFF. The CDR3 nucleotides read TGTGCCAGCAGTGAAGAGGGGGGGTCCTACAATGAGCAGTTCTTC. Full variable domain (remainder filled in from reference TRBV2 and TRBJ2-1): EPEVTQTPSHQVTQMGQEVILRCVPISNHLYFYWYRQILGQKVEFLVSFYNNEISEKSEIFDDQFSVERPDGSNFTLKIRSTKLEDSAMYFCASSEEGGSYNEQFFGPGTRLTVL.

The chain uses TRBV25-1 and TRBJ2-5, with TRBD1 as a possible D gene (8 bases). V was cut by 3 bases and J by 9 bases, with 23 bases left in between. This CDR3 has 16 residues. CDR1 is MGHDK and CDR2 is SYGVNS in the germline V gene. The CDR3, as DNA: TGTGCCAGCAGTGAGCCGGGCGGACAGGGCGCGGGGGCCCAGTACTTC. Residues: CASSEPGGQGAGAQYF.

The V and J genes are TRBV19 and TRBJ1-1; no clear D. The CDR3 is 15 amino acids. Trimming removed 6 bases from V and 0 bases from J, with 14 bases in between. CDR1 LNHDA and CDR2 SQIVND come from the germline V gene (reference sequence). The CDR3 spells CASRGPQHLNTEAFF. In DNA form, the CDR3 reads TGTGCCAGTAGGGGCCCCCAACACCTGAACACTGAAGCTTTCTTT.

This clone was recorded only once. CDR3 loop: CAWSVWGLAGGPNTGELFF. DNA of the CDR3: TGTGCCTGGAGTGTATGGGGGCTGGCGGGAGGGCCAAACACCGGGGAGCTGTTTTTT. V and J are TRBV30 and TRBJ2-2, with 9 bases identical to TRBD2. V lost 0 bases and J lost 2; bases outside the gene matches: 13. Germline CDR1 GTSNPN, CDR2 SVGIG (reference sequence). This CDR3 is 19 amino acids long.

The V gene is TRBV4-3, the J gene TRBJ2-7; 7 bases match TRBD1. CDR3 length: 16 residues. V dropped 0 bases and J dropped 0; count of bases not matched to a gene: 5. From germline, CDR1 is LGHNA and CDR2 YSLEER. The CDR3 bases are TGCGCCAGCAGCCAAGATCTGGGACAGAGCTCCTACGAGCAGTACTTC. This encodes CASSQDLGQSSYEQYF.

This chain joins TRBV5-4 and TRBJ2-1; D unclear. The CDR3 has 13 amino acids. Germline values: CDR1 SGHNT, CDR2 YYREEE (reference sequence). The ends were cut back, 4 bases at V and 5 bases at J, with 10 bases in the middle. Written as DNA, the CDR3 is TGTGCCAGCAGCAACTACCTTAACAATGAGCAGTTCTTC. Amino acids: CASSNYLNNEQFF.

This rearrangement joins TRBV7-2 to TRBJ2-1; perhaps TRBD2 as D (6 bases). There are 14 residues in the CDR3. The ends were cut back, 3 bases at V and 7 bases at J, with 13 bases in the middle. The germline V gene encodes CDR1 SGHTA and CDR2 FQGNSA. The CDR3, as DNA: TGTGCCAGCAGCTTTGTGGGGGGTGGTAATGAGCAGTTCTTC. Translating it yields CASSFVGGGNEQFF.

This sequence joins TRBV2 and TRBJ2-7; TRBD1 matches at 8 bases. Germline trimming cut 4 bases from V and 2 bases from J; bases unmatched to any gene: 10. Germline CDR1 is SNHLY and CDR2 is FYNNEI. This CDR3 is built from 16 residues. The CDR3 coding sequence is TGTGCCAGCAGTGGAATACCGGGACAGGAAGCCTACGAGCAGTACTTC. It is translated as CASSGIPGQEAYEQYF.

CDR3 sequence (DNA): TGTGCCAGCAGCTTAGTAGGCCGGGAATGGGAGTTTAATGAAAAACTGTTTTTT. The encoded protein is CASSLVGREWEFNEKLFF. The rearrangement uses TRBV7-9 and TRBJ1-4, with D unresolved. The CDR3 is made up of 18 amino acids. Germline V gene data show CDR1 as SEHNR and CDR2 as FQNEAQ (reference sequence). V lost 1 base and J 4 bases, leaving 19 bases between the germline ends.